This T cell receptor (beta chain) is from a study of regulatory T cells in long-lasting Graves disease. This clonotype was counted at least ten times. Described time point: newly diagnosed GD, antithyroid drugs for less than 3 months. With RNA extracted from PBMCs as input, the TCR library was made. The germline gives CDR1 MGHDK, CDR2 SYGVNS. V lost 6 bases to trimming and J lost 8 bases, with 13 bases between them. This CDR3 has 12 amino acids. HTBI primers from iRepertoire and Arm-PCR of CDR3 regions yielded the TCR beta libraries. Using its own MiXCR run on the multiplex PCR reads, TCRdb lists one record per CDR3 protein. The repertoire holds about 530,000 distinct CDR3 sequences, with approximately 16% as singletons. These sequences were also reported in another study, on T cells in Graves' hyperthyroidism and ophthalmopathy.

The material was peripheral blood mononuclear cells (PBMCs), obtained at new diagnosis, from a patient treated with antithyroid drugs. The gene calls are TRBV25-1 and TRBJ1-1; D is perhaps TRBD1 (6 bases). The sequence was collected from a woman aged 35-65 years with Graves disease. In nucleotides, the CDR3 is TGTGCCAGCAGCGGGACACACATCGAAGCTTTCTTT. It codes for CASSGTHIEAFF.